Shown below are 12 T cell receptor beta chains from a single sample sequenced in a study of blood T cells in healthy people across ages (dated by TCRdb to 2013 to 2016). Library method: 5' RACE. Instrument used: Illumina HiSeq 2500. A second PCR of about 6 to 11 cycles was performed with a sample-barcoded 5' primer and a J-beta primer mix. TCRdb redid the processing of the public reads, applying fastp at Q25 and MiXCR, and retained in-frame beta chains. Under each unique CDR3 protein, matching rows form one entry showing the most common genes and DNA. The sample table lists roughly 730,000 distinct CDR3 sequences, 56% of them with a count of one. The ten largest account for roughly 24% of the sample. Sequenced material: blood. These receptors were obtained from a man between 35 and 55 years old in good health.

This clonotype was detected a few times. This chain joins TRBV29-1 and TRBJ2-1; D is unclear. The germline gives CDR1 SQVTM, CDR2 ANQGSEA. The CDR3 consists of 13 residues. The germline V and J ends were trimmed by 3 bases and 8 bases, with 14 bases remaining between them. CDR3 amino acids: CSVDPVAFDEQFF. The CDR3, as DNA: TGCAGCGTTGACCCCGTGGCGTTCGATGAGCAGTTCTTC.

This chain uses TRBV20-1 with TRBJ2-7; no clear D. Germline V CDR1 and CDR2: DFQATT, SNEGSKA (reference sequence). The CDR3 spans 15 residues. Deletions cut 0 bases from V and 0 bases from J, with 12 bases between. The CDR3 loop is CSARDLSVSSYEQYF. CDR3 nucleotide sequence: TGCAGTGCTAGAGATCTCTCCGTCAGCTCCTACGAGCAGTACTTC.

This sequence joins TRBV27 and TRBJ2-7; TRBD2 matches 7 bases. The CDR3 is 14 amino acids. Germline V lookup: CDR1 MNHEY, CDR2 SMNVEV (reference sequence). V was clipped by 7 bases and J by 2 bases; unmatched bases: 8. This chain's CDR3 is CASNPGTTAYEQYF. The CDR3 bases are TGTGCCAGCAACCCCGGGACTACCGCCTACGAGCAGTACTTC.

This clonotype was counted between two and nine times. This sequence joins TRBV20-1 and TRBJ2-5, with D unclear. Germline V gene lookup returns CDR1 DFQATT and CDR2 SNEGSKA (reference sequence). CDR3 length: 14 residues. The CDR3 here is CSCPFDRNQETQYF. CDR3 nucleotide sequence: TGCAGCTGCCCCTTTGACCGCAACCAAGAGACCCAGTACTTC.

As DNA, the CDR3 is TGCGCCAGCAGCCAAGGGGACAGGGCTTTCGAGACCCAGTACTTC. It specifies CASSQGDRAFETQYF. The chain employs TRBV4-3 and TRBJ2-5, with TRBD1 matching 9 bases. The germline gives CDR1 LGHNA, CDR2 YSLEER. CDR3 length: 15 amino acids. V dropped 1 base and J dropped 5; count of bases not matched to a gene: 5.

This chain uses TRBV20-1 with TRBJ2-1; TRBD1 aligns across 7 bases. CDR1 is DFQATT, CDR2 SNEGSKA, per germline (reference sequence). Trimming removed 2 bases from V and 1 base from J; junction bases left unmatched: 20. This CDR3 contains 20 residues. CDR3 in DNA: TGCAGTGCTAGACATAGGAATGACAGGGCGGACAAACCTTCCTACAATGAGCAGTTCTTC. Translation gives CSARHRNDRADKPSYNEQFF.

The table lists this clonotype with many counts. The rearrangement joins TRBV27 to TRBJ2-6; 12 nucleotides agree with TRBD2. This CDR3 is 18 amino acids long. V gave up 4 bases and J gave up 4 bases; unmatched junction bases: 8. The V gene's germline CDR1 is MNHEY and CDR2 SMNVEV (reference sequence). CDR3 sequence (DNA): TGTGCCAGCAGTTCCCGCATCGGACTAGCGGGAGGGGCCAACGTCCTGACTTTC. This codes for CASSSRIGLAGGANVLTF.

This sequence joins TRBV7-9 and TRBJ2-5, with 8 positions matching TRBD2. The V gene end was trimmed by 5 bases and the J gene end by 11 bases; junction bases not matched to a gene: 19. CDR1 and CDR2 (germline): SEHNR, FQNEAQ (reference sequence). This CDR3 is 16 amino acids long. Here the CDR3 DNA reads TGTGCCAGCAGCCCACCGGATGGCGGGGGGCTTCCGGAGCAGTACTTC. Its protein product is CASSPPDGGGLPEQYF.

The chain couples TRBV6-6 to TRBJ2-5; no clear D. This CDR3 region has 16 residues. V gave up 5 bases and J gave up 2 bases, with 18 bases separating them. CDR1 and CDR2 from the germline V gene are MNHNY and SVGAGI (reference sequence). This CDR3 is CASSTTLEGAQETQYF. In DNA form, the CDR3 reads TGTGCCAGCAGTACGACCCTGGAAGGAGCTCAAGAGACCCAGTACTTC.

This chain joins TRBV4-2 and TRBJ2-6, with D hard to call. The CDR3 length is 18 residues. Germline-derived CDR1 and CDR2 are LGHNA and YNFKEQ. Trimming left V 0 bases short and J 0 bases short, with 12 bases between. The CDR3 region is CASSQERSRASGANVLTF. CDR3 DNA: TGTGCCAGCAGCCAAGAACGGTCCAGAGCCTCTGGGGCCAACGTCCTGACTTTC.

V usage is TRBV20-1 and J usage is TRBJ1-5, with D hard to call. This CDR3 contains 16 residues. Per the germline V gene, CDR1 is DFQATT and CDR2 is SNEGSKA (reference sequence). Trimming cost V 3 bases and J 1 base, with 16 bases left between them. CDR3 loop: CSASLSGFGSNQPQHF. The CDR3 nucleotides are TGCAGTGCTAGTTTATCGGGGTTTGGGAGCAATCAGCCCCAGCATTTT.

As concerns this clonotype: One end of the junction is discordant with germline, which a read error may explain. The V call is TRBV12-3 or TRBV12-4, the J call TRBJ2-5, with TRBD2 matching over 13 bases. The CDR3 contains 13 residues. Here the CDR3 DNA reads TGCGCCATCCGGACTAGCGGGAGTAGTGAGCAGTACTTC. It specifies CAIRTSGSSEQYF.